These 7 T cell receptor beta chains originate from one sample sequenced in a study of spatial heterogeneity in lung cancer. MiXCR, run by TCRdb on the 5' RACE reads, gives a single entry per CDR3 protein. This table has about 5,000 distinct CDR3 sequences, around 4% appearing once. Sample time point: sample taken at primary tumor resection. Sequenced material: normal lung tissue next to the tumor, taken at surgery. All receptors derive from a male donor with early-stage non-small cell lung cancer.

This clonotype showed up many times. The J gene is TRBJ2-7, the V gene TRBV6-5; D is perhaps TRBD1 (6 bases). Germline V gene sequence: CDR1 MNHEY, CDR2 SVGAGI. The CDR3 has 14 residues. Trimming shortened V by 4 bases and J by 1 base, and 11 bases separated the two germline ends. The chain's CDR3 is CASSFHRASYEQYF. The CDR3 DNA reads TGTGCCAGCAGTTTCCACAGGGCGTCCTACGAGCAGTACTTC.

This clonotype counts as medium-sized. CDR3 coding DNA: TGCAGTGCTCCAGGGACTGGGAACTACGAGCAGTACTTC. This translates into CSAPGTGNYEQYF. V is TRBV20-1 and J is TRBJ2-7; TRBD2 is a possible D gene (6 bases). Germline CDR1 is DFQATT and CDR2 is SNEGSKA (reference sequence). CDR3 length: 13 amino acids. Trimming stripped 5 bases from V and 3 bases from J, with 14 bases between.

Ten or more counts support this clonotype. The chain is built from TRBV7-2 and TRBJ1-1; D gene unclear. Trimming stripped 1 base from V and 0 bases from J, with 6 bases between. CDR3 size: 14 residues. The germline V gene encodes CDR1 SGHTA and CDR2 FQGNSA. The CDR3 is CASSLDSVNTEAFF. DNA of the CDR3: TGTGCCAGCAGCTTAGATTCAGTGAACACTGAAGCTTTCTTT.

This clonotype rates as large. The chain joins TRBV24-1 to TRBJ2-1, with D tentatively TRBD1 (6 bases). Germline CDR1 KGHDR, CDR2 SFDVKD. The CDR3 covers 13 residues. Trimming shortened V by 10 bases and J by 7 bases, and 16 bases separated the two germline ends. This chain's CDR3 is CATWAGDRNEQFF. The DNA for the CDR3 is TGTGCCACTTGGGCAGGGGATAGAAATGAGCAGTTCTTC.

This clonotype was detected many times. The chain carries TRBV7-2 and TRBJ2-2; D gene unclear. From germline, CDR1 is SGHTA and CDR2 FQGNSA. The CDR3 is made up of 16 amino acids. V gave up 5 bases and J gave up 0 bases, with 13 bases separating them. The CDR3 coding sequence is TGTGCCAGCAGCCGACCCCCAGCGTCGAACACCGGGGAGCTGTTTTTT. Its translation is CASSRPPASNTGELFF.

This clonotype was observed at least ten times. The chain uses TRBV18 and TRBJ1-1; TRBD1 is a possible D gene (5 bases). CDR3 length equals 14 residues. The germline V gene encodes CDR1 KGHSH and CDR2 LQKENI. The V and J ends lost 6 bases and 2 bases respectively, with 13 bases between them. CDR3 in DNA: TGTGCCAGCTCTCCAAAGACAGCTAACACTGAAGCTTTCTTT. It is translated as CASSPKTANTEAFF.

Many counts were recorded for this clonotype. This chain joins TRBV7-8 and TRBJ2-7; D remains ambiguous. Trimming stripped 6 bases from V and 0 bases from J, with 9 bases between. CDR3 length equals 13 residues. Germline CDR1 and CDR2: SGHVS and FQNEAQ. The CDR3 loop is CASRGHSSYEQYF. In DNA, the CDR3 is TGTGCCAGCAGAGGCCACAGCTCCTACGAGCAGTACTTC.